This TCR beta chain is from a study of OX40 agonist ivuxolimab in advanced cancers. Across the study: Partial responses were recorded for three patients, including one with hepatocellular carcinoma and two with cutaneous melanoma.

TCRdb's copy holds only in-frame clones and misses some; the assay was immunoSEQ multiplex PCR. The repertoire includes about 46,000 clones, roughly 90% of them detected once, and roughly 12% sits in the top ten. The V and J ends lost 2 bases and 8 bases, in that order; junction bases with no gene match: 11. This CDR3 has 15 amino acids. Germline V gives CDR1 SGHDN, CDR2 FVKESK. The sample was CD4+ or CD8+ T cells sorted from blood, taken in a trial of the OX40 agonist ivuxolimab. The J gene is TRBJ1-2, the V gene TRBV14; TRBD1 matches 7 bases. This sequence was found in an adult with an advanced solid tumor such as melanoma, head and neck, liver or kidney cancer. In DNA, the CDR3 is TGTGCCAGCAGCCAAATCGGCACAGGGGAAAACGGCTACACCTTC. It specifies CASSQIGTGENGYTF.